Presented here are 8 T cell receptor beta chains from one specimen sequenced in a study of cytomegalovirus exposure and HLA in healthy donors. The PCR used 60 Vbeta and 13 Jbeta primers. Here immunoSEQ multiplex PCR was the method, and the copy in TCRdb shows in-frame clones only, minus some. The table records under 200,000 clones, approximately 80% of them present only once. Sequences were obtained from PBMCs. The receptors shown here come from a woman aged 45-59 years in good health and CMV-seronegative.

The chain uses TRBV7-9 and TRBJ2-3; possibly TRBD1 for D (5 bases). The germline CDR1 and CDR2 sequences are SEHNR and FQNEAQ (reference sequence). The CDR3 length is 12 residues. The V and J ends lost 4 bases and 6 bases respectively, with 8 bases between them. Here the CDR3 reads CASSSGADTQYF. CDR3 coding DNA: TGTGCCAGCAGCTCTGGGGCGGATACGCAGTATTTT.

The V and J genes are TRBV7-8 and TRBJ2-1; tentatively, D is TRBD1 (6 bases). Trimming removed 2 bases from V and 0 bases from J, with 8 bases in between. This CDR3 spans 15 amino acids. Germline CDR1 SGHVS, CDR2 FQNEAQ. The CDR3 reads CASSLQGNSYNEQFF. The DNA for the CDR3 is TGTGCCAGCAGCTTACAGGGGAACTCCTACAATGAGCAGTTCTTC.

Points on this clone: One junction end does not reproduce the germline sequence, and a read error may be involved. This sequence joins TRBV7-7 and TRBJ2-3; 16 nucleotides align to TRBD2. This CDR3 region has 15 residues. The germline V gene encodes CDR1 SSHAT and CDR2 FNYEAQ (reference sequence). The CDR3 DNA is TGTGCTAGCAGCGCGGGACTAGCGGGGGGGGATACGCAGTATTTT. Protein: CASSAGLAGGDTQYF.

The V and J genes are TRBV25-1 and TRBJ2-6; the match to TRBD1 covers 7 bases. J was trimmed by 4 bases and V by 5 bases; bases with no gene match: 8. CDR1 and CDR2 from the germline V gene are MGHDK and SYGVNS. The CDR3 has 16 residues. The CDR3 coding sequence is TGTGCCAGCAGTCCCGCCCCGGGACAGGGGGCCAACGTCCTGACTTTC. Amino acids: CASSPAPGQGANVLTF.

The chain has TRBV7-9 and TRBJ2-5, with a possible D match to TRBD2 (5 bases). The J call may be faulty, since TRBJ2-7 better matches the DNA end. Per germline, CDR1 SEHNR and CDR2 FQNEAQ (reference sequence). The CDR3 totals 15 residues. The CDR3, as DNA: TGTGCCAGCAGACCAGCGGATGGCCCCAGGAGCGAGCAGTACTTC. Protein: CASRPADGPRSEQYF.

The gene calls are TRBV6-1 and TRBJ2-2; tentative D call: TRBD1 (5 bases). The CDR3 runs 13 residues. The V end lost 8 bases, the J end lost 5 bases, and 12 bases lay between the germline ends. The germline V gene encodes CDR1 MNHNS and CDR2 SASEGT. The CDR3, as DNA: TGTGCCAGCCCCGCAGGGCGAACCGGGGAGCTGTTTTTT. It translates to CASPAGRTGELFF.

The chain couples TRBV19 to TRBJ2-3; a possible D gene is TRBD2 (6 bases). Trimming stripped 6 bases from V and 0 bases from J, with 13 bases between. Germline V gives CDR1 LNHDA, CDR2 SQIVND (reference sequence). The CDR3 consists of 15 residues. The CDR3 reads CASSPRGTSTDTQYF. In DNA form, the CDR3 reads TGTGCCAGTAGCCCCCGGGGGACTAGCACAGATACGCAGTATTTT.

The CDR3 sequence: CASSVDRANYGYTF. CDR3 DNA: TGTGCCAGCAGCGTTGACAGGGCGAACTATGGCTACACCTTC. The rearrangement links TRBV11-2 to TRBJ1-2; 7 positions agree with TRBD1. The CDR3 is made up of 14 amino acids. The V segment lost 5 bases and the J segment 2 bases; nucleotides outside the gene matches: 5. CDR1 and CDR2 from the germline V gene are SGHAT and FQNNGV.